A single T cell receptor (beta chain) is shown here with its context. Its antigen is currently unknown. The sample is drawn from a study of cytomegalovirus exposure and HLA in healthy donors. Broader study findings: After further analysis at a later stage, around 17,000 TCR beta sequences were associated with HLA alleles at 0.05 false discovery rate. CMV serostatus stood as the only immune exposure information on hand.

Primers for the PCR totalled 60 Vbeta and 13 Jbeta. In the study's own analysis: Per a later analysis, the number of unique TCR beta chains was roughly 87 million, of which about 11 million were shared. Here immunoSEQ multiplex PCR was the method, and the copy in TCRdb shows in-frame clones only, minus some. The V and J calls and clone size were taken over from that table, and D and trimming were inferred from the DNA. The data show about 100,000 clones, around 72% seen once. Sample: PBMCs. This receptor was taken from a man in his forties or fifties in good health and CMV-seronegative.

The CDR3 DNA reads TGTGCCAGCAGCTTAGCTCGAGAACGGGCAGGGATTCAGTACTTC. Translated: CASSLARERAGIQYF. This chain connects TRBV11-2 to TRBJ2-4, with a weak D call TRBD1 (5 bases). CDR1 is SGHAT, CDR2 FQNNGV, per germline. The V end lost 1 base, the J end lost 10 bases, and 17 bases lay between the germline ends. This CDR3 has 15 residues.